The subject of this entry is one T cell receptor (beta chain). The CDR3 runs 13 residues. Germline V lookup: CDR1 SGHNT, CDR2 YYREEE (reference sequence). V lost 4 bases to trimming and J lost 5 bases, with 12 bases between them. Method: immunoSEQ multiplex PCR; TCRdb's copy keeps in-frame clones and lacks some. The repertoire holds 290,000 or so clones, with around nine tenths as singletons. The source of the sample is a study of blood T cell repertoires in COVID-19. The gene calls are TRBV5-4 and TRBJ1-1; weak D call: TRBD1 (6 bases). The sequencing sample was made of PBMCs or T cells enriched from blood (not recorded which). The sequence was obtained from a woman between 25 and 40 years old who had recovered from COVID-19. The CDR3 here is CASSLDSLTEAFF. Here the CDR3 DNA reads TGTGCCAGCAGCCTGGACAGCTTAACTGAAGCTTTCTTT.